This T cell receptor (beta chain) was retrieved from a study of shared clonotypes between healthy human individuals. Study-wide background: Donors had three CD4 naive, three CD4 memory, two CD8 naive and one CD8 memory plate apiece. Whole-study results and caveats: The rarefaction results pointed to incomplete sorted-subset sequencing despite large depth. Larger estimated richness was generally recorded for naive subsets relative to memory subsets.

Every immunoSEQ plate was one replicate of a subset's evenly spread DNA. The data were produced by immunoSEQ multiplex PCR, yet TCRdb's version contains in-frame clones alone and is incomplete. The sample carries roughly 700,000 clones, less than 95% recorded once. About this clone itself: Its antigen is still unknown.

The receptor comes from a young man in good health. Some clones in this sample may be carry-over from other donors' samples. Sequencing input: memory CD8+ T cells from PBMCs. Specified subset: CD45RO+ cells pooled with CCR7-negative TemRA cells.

CDR3 bases: TGCGCCAGCAGCCAAATCGGACAGGGGGCGAAAGAGCAGTACTTC. Translating it yields CASSQIGQGAKEQYF. The rearrangement joins TRBV4-1 to TRBJ2-7, with 11 bases that match TRBD1. Germline-derived CDR1 and CDR2 are MGHRA and YSYEKL. This CDR3 comprises 15 residues. V gave up 2 bases and J gave up 7 bases; unmatched junction bases: 7.